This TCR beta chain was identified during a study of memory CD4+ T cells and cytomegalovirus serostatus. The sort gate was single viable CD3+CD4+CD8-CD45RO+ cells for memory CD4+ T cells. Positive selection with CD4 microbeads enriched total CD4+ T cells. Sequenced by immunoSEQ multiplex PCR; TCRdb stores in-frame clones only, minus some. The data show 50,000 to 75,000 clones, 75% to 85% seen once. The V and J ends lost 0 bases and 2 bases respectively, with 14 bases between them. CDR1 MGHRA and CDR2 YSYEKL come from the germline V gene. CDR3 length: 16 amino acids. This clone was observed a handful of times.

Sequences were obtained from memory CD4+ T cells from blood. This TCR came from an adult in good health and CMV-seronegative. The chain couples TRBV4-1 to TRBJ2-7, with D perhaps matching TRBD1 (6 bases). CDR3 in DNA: TGCGCCAGCAGCCAAGAAGCGAGGACAGTAACCTACGAGCAGTACTTC. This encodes CASSQEARTVTYEQYF.